Below are 8 T cell receptor beta chains sequenced from a single sample in a study of graft-versus-host responses after intestinal transplantation. Their recognized antigens are unknown. TCRdb keeps only in-frame clones here, not all; method: immunoSEQ multiplex PCR. The sample yields around 55,000 clones, roughly 90% seen once. Source: unstimulated CD4+ T cells sorted from spleen or lymph node cells, taken before transplant. All receptors derive from a human donor who was the organ donor for an intestinal transplant.

The genes are TRBV9 and TRBJ2-7; TRBD1 aligns across 10 bases. The trim removed 0 bases at V and 4 bases at J, leaving 7 bases unmatched. CDR1 and CDR2 from the germline V gene are SGDLS and YYNGEE. This CDR3 spans 16 amino acids. In DNA form, the CDR3 reads TGTGCCAGCAGCGTAGATTTAGGGACAGGGGATTACGAGCAGTACTTC. Its protein product is CASSVDLGTGDYEQYF. Full variable domain (outside the CDR3, taken from reference TRBV9 and TRBJ2-7): DSGVTQTPKHLITATGQRVTLRCSPRSGDLSVYWYQQSLDQGLQFLIQYYNGEERAKGNILERFSAQQFPDLHSELNLSSLELGDSALYFCASSVDLGTGDYEQYFGPGTRLTVT.

The genes are TRBV28 and TRBJ1-2, with 8 nucleotides matching TRBD1. The CDR3 spans 13 residues. V shed 6 bases and J 7 bases; nucleotides not matched to a gene: 7. Germline CDR1 reads MDHEN; CDR2 reads SYDVKM. The CDR3 reads CASSLGQGAGYTF. CDR3 sequence (DNA): TGTGCCAGCAGCCTCGGGCAGGGGGCTGGCTACACCTTC.

This clone was seen more than once but under ten times. The chain is built from TRBV4-1 and TRBJ2-1, with 9 bases identical to TRBD2. The trim removed 0 bases at V and 13 bases at J, leaving 16 bases unmatched. The CDR3 runs to 17 residues. Germline V gene data show CDR1 as MGHRA and CDR2 as YSYEKL. The CDR3 coding sequence is TGCGCCAGCAGCCAAGATAGAGTTGGAGGCGGGAGGGCCCTTCAGTTCTTC. This translates into CASSQDRVGGGRALQFF.

This chain joins TRBV28 and TRBJ1-1; perhaps TRBD1 as D (5 bases). Germline V gene lookup returns CDR1 MDHEN and CDR2 SYDVKM. Trimming pared 7 bases from V and 4 bases from J, leaving 16 bases between. The CDR3 has 14 amino acids. CDR3 in amino acids: CASTLGGFATEAFF. The DNA for the CDR3 is TGTGCCAGCACCCTGGGGGGGTTCGCCACTGAAGCTTTCTTT.

With regard to this clone: The junction shows a germline mismatch at one end, possibly a read error. The J gene is TRBJ2-6, the V gene TRBV18; tentatively, D is TRBD2 (6 bases). Germline assignment: CDR1 KGHSH and CDR2 LQKENI. This CDR3 comprises 17 residues. The CDR3 bases are TGTGCCAGCTCACCGGCGGGGCCCCTTTCTGGGGTCAACGTCCTGACTTTC. Protein: CASSPAGPLSGVNVLTF.

This chain connects TRBV11-2 to TRBJ2-1, with TRBD2 identical over 8 bases. There are 14 residues in the CDR3. The germline gives CDR1 SGHAT, CDR2 FQNNGV. The ends lost 4 bases at V and 6 bases at J; junction bases unmatched: 5. CDR3 amino acids: CASSSEREINEQFF. DNA for the CDR3: TGTGCCAGCAGCTCCGAGCGGGAGATCAATGAGCAGTTCTTC.

The CDR3 spells CASSERAGAQFF. As DNA, the CDR3 is TGCGCCAGCAGCGAACGGGCGGGAGCGCAGTTCTTC. The genes are TRBV10-1 and TRBJ2-1; 7 bases match TRBD2. Trimming at V came to 6 bases and at J to 12 bases, leaving 8 bases not matched to a gene. Looked up from germline, CDR1 is WNHNN and CDR2 is SYGVQD (reference sequence). The CDR3 spans 12 residues.

This rearrangement joins TRBV28 to TRBJ2-7; the match to TRBD2 covers 11 bases. Per the germline V gene, CDR1 is MDHEN and CDR2 is SYDVKM. CDR3 size: 14 residues. Trimming cost V 11 bases and J 1 base; bases outside gene matches: 7. CDR3 sequence reads: CAHSGRAGSYEQYF. In DNA, the CDR3 is TGTGCCCATAGCGGGAGGGCCGGGTCCTACGAGCAGTACTTC.